The rows below give T cell receptor beta chains drawn from one sample of a study of T cell repertoires in cytomegalovirus infection. TCRdb re-called the reads with MiXCR, one entry per CDR3 protein. The table includes about 140,000 distinct CDR3 sequences, 5.5% to 8% detected once. The source material was PBMCs. Every receptor here comes from a human donor in good health (CMV status not recorded). Some clones in this sample may be carry-over from other donors' samples. The CDR3 runs from the conserved cysteine through the conserved F or W. The D gene is left open where the match is weak. Size is omitted from some rows. Given values are once, few, many or a class for expanded clones.

TRBJ2-1,TRBV7-3,many,.,CASSPNLVYNEQFF,TGTGCCAGCAGCCCCAACTTAGTCTACAATGAGCAGTTCTTC
TRBJ1-2,TRBV7-9,many,TRBD1,CASSSVGQRNTNYGYTF,TGTGCCAGCAGTTCGGTGGGACAGCGGAATACAAACTATGGCTACACCTTC
TRBJ1-4,TRBV11-2,.,.,CASTRRVEEKLFF,TGTGCCAGCACTAGAAGGGTAGAGGAAAAACTGTTTTTT
TRBJ1-1,TRBV12-3/TRBV12-4,many,.,CASSTFSGAFRDLLNTEAFF,TGTGCCAGCAGCACATTTTCGGGTGCCTTCCGGGATCTCCTGAACACTGAAGCTTTCTTT
TRBJ2-2,TRBV5-1,many,.,CASSYSNTGELFF,TGCGCCAGCAGCTACTCGAACACCGGGGAGCTGTTTTTT
TRBJ1-1,TRBV7-9,many,.,CASSLGPRTEAFF,TGTGCCAGCAGCTTAGGCCCTAGGACTGAAGCTTTCTTT
TRBJ2-1,TRBV6-2/TRBV6-3,many,TRBD2,CASSYYGGGANEQFF,TGTGCCAGCAGTTACTATGGCGGGGGGGCAAATGAGCAGTTCTTC
TRBJ2-7,TRBV28,many,.,CASSSGTTSYEQYF,TGTGCCAGCAGTTCCGGGACAACCTCCTACGAGCAGTACTTC
TRBJ1-1,TRBV12-3/TRBV12-4,.,.,CASSLGSTLRGAFF,TGTGCCAGCAGCCTAGGTAGCACCCTCCGGGGGGCTTTCTTT
TRBJ2-3,TRBV7-2,many,.,CASSLPRGRGTDTQYF,TGTGCCAGCAGCCTCCCCAGGGGTCGGGGCACAGATACGCAGTATTTT
TRBJ1-3,TRBV12-3/TRBV12-4,.,.,CASSIRRDTIYF,TGTGCCAGCAGTATCCGCCGGGACACCATATATTTT
TRBJ2-2,TRBV7-2,many,.,CASSHPTGELFF,TGTGCCAGCAGCCACCCCACCGGGGAGCTGTTTTTT
TRBJ2-2,TRBV7-9,many,.,CASSFQGRGELFF,TGTGCCAGCAGCTTCCAGGGACGGGGGGAGCTGTTTTTT
TRBJ1-5,TRBV7-2,many,.,CASSHTHVSNQPQHF,TGTGCCAGCAGCCACACACATGTTAGCAATCAGCCCCAGCATTTT
TRBJ1-2,TRBV20-1,few,TRBD1,CSARGRTGLGYTF,TGCAGTGCTAGAGGGCGGACAGGGCTTGGCTACACCTTC
TRBJ2-7,TRBV6-2/TRBV6-3,many,.,CASRDFGGYEQYF,TGTGCCAGCCGGGACTTTGGGGGCTACGAGCAGTACTTC
TRBJ1-3,TRBV29-1,.,.,CSVGGNSGNTIYF,TGCAGCGTTGGCGGCAACTCTGGAAACACCATATATTTT
TRBJ2-5,TRBV7-2,many,.,CASSQTPVGAETQYF,TGTGCCAGCAGTCAAACCCCGGTGGGTGCAGAGACCCAGTACTTC
TRBJ1-5,TRBV6-2/TRBV6-3,many,TRBD1,CASSKQGARQPQHF,TGTGCCAGCAGCAAACAGGGGGCAAGGCAGCCCCAGCATTTT
TRBJ2-7,TRBV7-9,many,TRBD1,CASSLVSTGGEQYF,TGTGCCAGCAGCTTAGTGTCAACAGGGGGCGAGCAGTACTTC
TRBJ1-1,TRBV14,.,.,CASSQDLAGEAFF,TGTGCCAGCAGCCAAGATTTGGCCGGGGAAGCTTTCTTT
TRBJ1-5,TRBV2,.,.,CASSETGSSNQPQHF,TGTGCCAGCAGTGAAACAGGGAGTAGCAATCAGCCCCAGCATTTT
TRBJ1-2,TRBV19,many,TRBD1,CASSKGAGAQGAGYTF,TGTGCCAGTAGTAAGGGGGCAGGGGCTCAAGGCGCTGGCTACACCTTC
TRBJ1-4,TRBV7-9,many,.,CASSRGEIEKLFF,TGTGCCAGCAGCCGAGGGGAGATTGAAAAACTGTTTTTT
TRBJ2-7,TRBV7-2,many,.,CASSPGFGGAFEQYF,TGTGCCAGCAGCCCCGGGTTTGGGGGGGCCTTCGAGCAGTACTTC
TRBJ2-7,TRBV2,many,.,CASGGPSYEQYF,TGTGCCAGTGGGGGGCCATCCTACGAGCAGTACTTC
TRBJ1-4,TRBV7-2,many,.,CASSAGRGNEKLFF,TGTGCCAGCAGTGCTGGAAGAGGAAATGAAAAACTGTTTTTT
TRBJ2-3,TRBV15,many,.,CATSPGLITDTQYF,TGTGCCACCAGCCCAGGACTGATCACAGATACGCAGTATTTT
TRBJ2-1,TRBV7-9,many,.,CASSYGRNEQFF,TGTGCCAGCAGCTACGGACGGAATGAGCAGTTCTTC
TRBJ2-7,TRBV29-1,many,TRBD2,CSVVGLAGGSRYEQYF,TGCAGCGTTGTAGGCCTAGCGGGGGGCTCTCGCTACGAGCAGTACTTC
TRBJ2-6,TRBV15,many,TRBD2,CATSLFGRGSMGANVLTF,TGTGCCACCAGCCTCTTCGGGCGGGGGTCTATGGGGGCCAACGTCCTGACTTTC
TRBJ1-1,TRBV7-9,many,.,CASSVPLGVNTEAFF,TGTGCCAGCAGCGTCCCCTTGGGGGTGAACACTGAAGCTTTCTTT
TRBJ2-3,TRBV7-2,many,.,CASSSPEGEHTDTQYF,TGTGCCAGCAGCTCGCCGGAGGGGGAGCACACAGATACGCAGTATTTT
TRBJ2-4,TRBV7-2,many,TRBD2,CASTLKHGGGGIQYF,TGTGCCAGCACCCTAAAACATGGGGGGGGTGGCATTCAGTACTTC